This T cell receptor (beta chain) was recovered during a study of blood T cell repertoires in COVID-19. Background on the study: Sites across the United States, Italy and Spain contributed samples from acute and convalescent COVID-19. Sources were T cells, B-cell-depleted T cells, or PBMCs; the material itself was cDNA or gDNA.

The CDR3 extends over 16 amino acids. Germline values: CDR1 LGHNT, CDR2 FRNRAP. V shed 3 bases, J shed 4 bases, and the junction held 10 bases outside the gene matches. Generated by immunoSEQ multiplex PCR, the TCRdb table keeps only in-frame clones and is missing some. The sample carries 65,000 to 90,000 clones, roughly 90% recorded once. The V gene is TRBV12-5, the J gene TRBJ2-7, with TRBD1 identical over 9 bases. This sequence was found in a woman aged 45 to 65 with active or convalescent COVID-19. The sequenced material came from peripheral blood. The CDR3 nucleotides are TGTGCTAGTGGTTTTTCCACCGGGACAGGGAGTTACGAGCAGTACTTC. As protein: CASGFSTGTGSYEQYF.